The rows below give T cell receptor beta chains drawn from one sample of a study of blood T cells in healthy people across ages. TCRdb reanalysed the 5' RACE reads using MiXCR and keeps one entry per CDR3 protein. The data show around 870,000 distinct CDR3 sequences, around 26% seen once. Sequenced sample: blood. All receptors derive from a woman older than 75 in good health. The CDR3 runs from the conserved cysteine through the conserved F or W. The D gene is left open where the match is weak. Clone size is not always given. Where it is, it says once, few, many or a class for expanded clones.

v_gene,abundance,j_gene,d_gene,len,CDR3aa,CDR3nt
TRBV20-1,-,TRBJ2-7,-,14,CSARRGSERPEQYF,TGCAGTGCTAGACGTGGTAGCGAGCGTCCCGAGCAGTACTTC
TRBV5-1,many,TRBJ2-3,TRBD1,14,CASSFRQGTDTQYF,TGTGCCAGCAGCTTTAGACAGGGGACAGATACGCAGTATTTT
TRBV4-3,many,TRBJ2-1,TRBD1,15,CASSLGQGSHNEQFF,TGCGCCAGCAGCCTGGGACAGGGTAGCCACAATGAGCAGTTCTTC
TRBV12-3/TRBV12-4,-,TRBJ2-5,TRBD2,15,CASSPLSGGVETQYF,TGTGCCAGCAGTCCGCTCTCGGGAGGAGTTGAGACCCAGTACTTC
TRBV29-1,many,TRBJ2-3,-,14,CSVEASGVGDTQYF,TGCAGCGTTGAAGCCTCAGGGGTGGGTGATACGCAGTATTTT
TRBV7-2,many,TRBJ2-5,TRBD2,17,CASSLAHSGGGRETQYF,TGTGCCAGCAGCTTAGCGCATAGCGGGGGAGGACGAGAGACCCAGTACTTC
TRBV5-1,-,TRBJ2-5,TRBD1,15,CASSLQGQHQETQYF,TGCGCCAGCAGCTTGCAGGGACAGCACCAAGAGACCCAGTACTTC
TRBV28,few,TRBJ1-2,-,12,CASRKSLLGYTF,TGTGCCAGCAGGAAATCACTTCTCGGCTACACCTTC
TRBV7-2,-,TRBJ1-1,-,14,CASSSDFVSTEAFF,TGTGCCAGCAGCTCGGACTTCGTCTCTACTGAAGCTTTCTTT
TRBV27,many,TRBJ2-3,-,14,CASMSTGTLDTQYF,TGTGCCAGCATGTCGACGGGGACCCTAGATACGCAGTATTTT
TRBV6-1,-,TRBJ2-1,-,15,CASRSTYSSYNEQFF,TGTGCCAGCAGATCGACGTACAGCTCCTACAATGAGCAGTTCTTC
TRBV4-3,many,TRBJ2-7,-,13,CASSQDGKDEQYF,TGCGCCAGCAGCCAAGACGGCAAGGACGAGCAGTACTTC
TRBV4-3,many,TRBJ2-5,TRBD2,19,CASSQPWGRKAGGEETQYF,TGCGCCAGCAGCCAACCATGGGGGAGGAAAGCGGGGGGGGAAGAGACCCAGTACTTC
TRBV30,-,TRBJ2-3,-,14,CAWSVRRGTDTQYF,TGTGCCTGGAGTGTACGAAGAGGCACAGATACGCAGTATTTT
TRBV6-6,-,TRBJ1-2,-,12,CASSCSPYGYTF,TGTGCCAGCAGTTGCTCACCCTATGGCTACACCTTC
TRBV4-1,few,TRBJ2-3,TRBD2,19,CASSQVEGTSRTSTDTQYF,TGCGCCAGCAGCCAAGTTGAGGGGACTAGCAGGACAAGCACAGATACGCAGTATTTT
TRBV12-3/TRBV12-4,-,TRBJ2-7,TRBD2,16,CASSPQGLAMDNEQYF,TGTGCCAGCAGTCCCCAGGGACTAGCGATGGATAATGAGCAGTACTTC
TRBV7-2,many,TRBJ2-5,TRBD2,18,CASSSGGLAGGLRETQYF,TGTGCCAGCAGCTCAGGTGGACTAGCGGGGGGCCTCCGCGAGACCCAGTACTTC
TRBV11-3,many,TRBJ2-5,TRBD2,14,CASEAGGREETQYF,TGTGCCAGCGAAGCGGGGGGTCGAGAAGAGACCCAGTACTTC
TRBV7-9,many,TRBJ2-3,-,13,CASSLFTADTQYF,TGTGCCAGCAGCTTATTCACGGCCGATACGCAGTATTTT
TRBV11-2,few,TRBJ2-7,-,15,CASSLTPGVGYEQYF,TGTGCCAGCAGCTTAACCCCGGGGGTCGGCTACGAGCAGTACTTC
TRBV20-1,-,TRBJ1-5,-,15,CSARVAVTRNQPQHF,TGCAGTGCTAGAGTGGCCGTTACGCGCAATCAGCCCCAGCATTTT
TRBV7-9,many,TRBJ1-2,-,15,CASSLSTAANYGYTF,TGTGCCAGCAGCTTATCTACAGCTGCTAACTATGGCTACACCTTC
TRBV7-9,-,TRBJ1-4,-,15,CASTLKGGTNEKLFF,TGTGCCAGCACCCTAAAGGGGGGAACTAATGAAAAACTGTTTTTT
TRBV20-1,many,TRBJ1-5,-,13,CSARSTGNQPQHF,TGCAGTGCTAGATCTACAGGGAACCAGCCCCAGCATTTT
TRBV21-1,many,TRBJ2-5,-,10,CASSGSWLYF,TGTGCCAGCAGCGGTAGCTGGTTGTACTTC
TRBV7-9,many,TRBJ2-1,TRBD1,15,CASSSTGDITNEQFF,TGTGCCAGCAGCTCGACAGGGGATATTACTAATGAGCAGTTCTTC
TRBV20-1,-,TRBJ2-2,TRBD2,14,CSARSGGNTGELFF,TGCAGTGCTAGAAGCGGGGGGAACACCGGGGAGCTGTTTTTT
TRBV7-2,many,TRBJ1-1,-,13,CASRRGLNTEAFF,TGTGCCAGCAGGAGGGGGTTGAACACTGAAGCTTTCTTT
TRBV29-1,many,TRBJ1-4,-,16,CSVEATSSATVVSLFF,TGCAGCGTTGAAGCCACTTCCTCCGCGACGGTTGTTAGTTTGTTTTTT
TRBV6-2/TRBV6-3,many,TRBJ2-3,-,19,CASSYSNGRALSSTDTQYF,TGTGCCAGCAGTTACTCGAATGGCCGAGCACTTTCTAGCACAGATACGCAGTATTTT
TRBV20-1,many,TRBJ2-7,TRBD1,12,CSVPTGGYEQYF,TGCAGTGTCCCGACAGGGGGCTACGAGCAGTACTTC
TRBV20-1,few,TRBJ1-4,-,13,CSVEVRDNEKLFF,TGCAGTGTCGAGGTTAGGGATAATGAAAAACTGTTTTTT
TRBV6-2/TRBV6-3,many,TRBJ2-3,TRBD2,16,CASSPPFGGDRDTQYF,TGTGCCAGCAGTCCCCCCTTTGGGGGGGATAGAGATACGCAGTATTTT
TRBV5-1,many,TRBJ2-6,TRBD1,15,CASSTTGDWANVLTF,TGCGCCAGCAGCACGACAGGGGACTGGGCCAACGTCCTGACTTTC
TRBV7-8,many,TRBJ2-1,-,18,CASSLAPPAGLGNNEQFF,TGTGCCAGCAGCTTAGCCCCACCGGCTGGGCTAGGCAACAATGAGCAGTTCTTC
TRBV30,-,TRBJ1-6,TRBD1,13,CAWRRQGGSPLHF,TGTGCCTGGAGAAGGCAGGGGGGTTCACCCCTCCACTTT
TRBV18,many,TRBJ2-5,-,12,CASSLKGNEQYF,TGTGCCAGCTCCCTTAAAGGGAATGAGCAGTACTTC
TRBV7-2,once,TRBJ2-7,-,11,CASSLFREQYF,TGTGCCAGCAGCTTATTCCGGGAGCAGTACTTC
TRBV4-3,-,TRBJ1-4,-,14,CASSLQGPNEKLFF,TGCGCCAGCAGCCTACAGGGACCTAATGAAAAACTGTTTTTT
TRBV28,few,TRBJ1-2,TRBD1,16,CASSLAGTASNYGYTF,TGTGCCAGCAGTCTCGCCGGGACAGCGTCTAACTATGGCTACACCTTC
TRBV18,few,TRBJ2-7,TRBD2,15,CASSPDGGGTYEQYF,TGTGCCAGCTCCCCTGACGGCGGGGGAACCTACGAGCAGTACTTC
TRBV6-2/TRBV6-3,-,TRBJ1-1,-,15,CASRKTGSTRTEAFF,TGTGCCAGCAGGAAAACGGGGTCGACAAGAACTGAAGCTTTCTTT
TRBV14,-,TRBJ2-3,TRBD1,16,CASSRLRGPREDTQYF,TGTGCCAGCAGCAGGTTGAGGGGGCCCCGCGAAGATACGCAGTATTTT
TRBV6-1,many,TRBJ1-1,-,13,CASSEHMVTEAFF,TGTGCCAGCAGTGAACATATGGTCACTGAAGCTTTCTTT
TRBV6-5,-,TRBJ1-2,-,15,CASSYYSQGKDGYTF,TGTGCCAGCAGTTACTACAGTCAGGGAAAGGATGGCTACACCTTC
TRBV12-3/TRBV12-4,once,TRBJ2-3,-,14,CASSLRLSADTQYF,TGTGCCAGCAGTTTGCGGCTGAGCGCAGATACGCAGTATTTT
TRBV7-2,many,TRBJ1-2,TRBD1,15,CASSLILDRNYGYTF,TGTGCCAGCAGCTTGATCTTGGACAGGAACTATGGCTACACCTTC
TRBV6-2/TRBV6-3,many,TRBJ2-1,-,16,CASSSGGADSYNEQFF,TGTGCCAGCAGTTCAGGTGGGGCCGACTCCTACAATGAGCAGTTCTTC
TRBV6-5,-,TRBJ1-3,-,16,CASSYSGVRSGNTIYF,TGTGCCAGCAGTTACTCGGGGGTCCGCTCCGGAAACACCATATATTTT